Following are 11 T cell receptor beta chains from one sample sequenced in a study of blood T cell repertoires in COVID-19. The repertoire was sequenced with immunoSEQ multiplex PCR; TCRdb's copy has only in-frame clones and lacks some. The sample records about 170,000 clones, approximately 91% being singletons. The sequenced sample was PBMCs or T cells enriched from blood (not recorded which). The origin of the receptors is a woman younger than 30 who had recovered from COVID-19.

The rearrangement uses TRBV10-1 and TRBJ2-1; no clear D gene. The CDR3 totals 14 residues. Germline V CDR1 and CDR2: WNHNN, SYGVQD (reference sequence). Trimming cost V 4 bases and J 2 bases, with 9 bases left between them. The CDR3 protein is CASSGAFTYNEQFF. The CDR3 DNA sequence: TGCGCCAGCAGTGGGGCTTTTACCTACAATGAGCAGTTCTTC.

V usage is TRBV12-3 or TRBV12-4 and J usage is TRBJ2-1; a possible D gene is TRBD1 (6 bases). This CDR3 has 13 amino acids. The V and J ends lost 5 bases and 9 bases respectively, with 14 bases between them. The CDR3 DNA is TGTGCCAGCAGTAAGGGTTGGGGGCTTGAGCAGTTCTTC. Amino acid sequence: CASSKGWGLEQFF.

With regard to this clone: This sample includes further DNA sequences coding for the same CDR3. The chain employs TRBV14 and TRBJ1-1; 7 bases agree with TRBD1. The V and J ends lost 2 bases and 1 base, in that order; junction bases with no gene match: 4. Germline assignment: CDR1 SGHDN and CDR2 FVKESK. The CDR3 covers 15 residues. This chain's CDR3 is CASSQNRGQNTEAFF. For the CDR3, the DNA is TGTGCCAGCAGCCAAAACAGGGGACAGAACACTGAAGCTTTCTTT.

The V call is TRBV9, the J call TRBJ2-2; perhaps TRBD2 as D (5 bases). CDR1 and CDR2 from the germline V gene are SGDLS and YYNGEE. The CDR3 has 14 amino acids. The V end lost 1 base, the J end lost 4 bases, and 8 bases lay between the germline ends. The CDR3 sequence is CASSVRAGTGELFF. Written as DNA, the CDR3 is TGTGCCAGCAGCGTAAGGGCGGGCACCGGGGAGCTGTTTTTT.

The chain couples TRBV19 to TRBJ1-5; D is perhaps TRBD1 (6 bases). The CDR3 is made up of 13 amino acids. V gave up 4 bases and J gave up 6 bases, with 10 bases separating them. The V gene's germline CDR1 is LNHDA and CDR2 SQIVND (reference sequence). The CDR3 DNA reads as TGTGCCAGTAGTACCCCAGGGGTTCAGCCCCAGCATTTT. Amino acids: CASSTPGVQPQHF.

This chain uses TRBV5-1 with TRBJ2-3, with D possibly matching TRBD1 (5 bases). In germline, CDR1 is SGHRS, CDR2 YFSETQ. Deletions cut 5 bases from V and 0 bases from J, with 7 bases between. The CDR3 is made up of 13 amino acids. CDR3 DNA: TGCGCCAGCAGGGACATTAGCACAGATACGCAGTATTTT. It specifies CASRDISTDTQYF.

This clone is a singleton in its sample. The rearrangement joins TRBV5-1 to TRBJ2-3; D is perhaps TRBD2 (6 bases). The CDR3 spans 14 residues. Germline V gives CDR1 SGHRS, CDR2 YFSETQ. Deletions cut 3 bases from V and 5 bases from J, with 13 bases between. CDR3 sequence reads: CASSSTGAGDTQYF. DNA of the CDR3: TGCGCCAGCAGCTCTACGGGAGCGGGAGATACGCAGTATTTT.

This chain links TRBV28 with TRBJ2-7, with 9 bases fitting TRBD1. From germline, CDR1 is MDHEN and CDR2 SYDVKM. The length of the CDR3 is 15 residues. With 5 bases clipped from V and 1 base from J, the junction kept 6 bases outside the gene matches. CDR3 residues: CASSPPGQGSYEQYF. Here the CDR3 DNA reads TGTGCCAGCAGTCCCCCGGGACAGGGATCCTACGAGCAGTACTTC.

The chain has TRBV6-8 and TRBJ2-7; 9 positions match TRBD1. V trimming: 7 bases; J trimming: 6 bases; junction bases outside the gene matches: 13. The CDR3 contains 15 residues. CDR1 is MNHGY, CDR2 SAAAGT, per germline. CDR3 in amino acids: CASTKPRTGASEQYF. CDR3 coding DNA: TGTGCCAGCACCAAACCGCGGACAGGGGCTAGCGAGCAGTACTTC.

This chain connects TRBV7-6 to TRBJ2-1; TRBD2 agrees at 10 bases. CDR3 length equals 20 residues. Germline values: CDR1 SGHVS, CDR2 FNYEAQ. Germline trimming cut 5 bases from V and 5 bases from J; bases unmatched to any gene: 21. The CDR3 coding sequence is TGTGCCAGCAGCCTCGAGTGGCAGCGGGAGGGTACCGGCAACAACAATGAGCAGTTCTTC. It is translated as CASSLEWQREGTGNNNEQFF. Full variable domain (rest looked up from reference TRBV7-6 and TRBJ2-1): GAGVSQSPRYKVTKRGQDVALRCDPISGHVSLYWYRQALGQGPEFLTYFNYEAQQDKSGLPNDRFSAERPEGSISTLTIQRTEQRDSAMYRCASSLEWQREGTGNNNEQFFGPGTRLTVL.

This clone was detected only a few times. J is TRBJ2-3 and V is TRBV11-3; 11 nucleotides match TRBD1. V shed 5 bases and J 3 bases; nucleotides not matched to a gene: 7. Germline values: CDR1 SGHNT, CDR2 YENEEA. This CDR3 contains 16 residues. Written as DNA, the CDR3 is TGTGCCAGCAGCGCGCGGACAGGGGGCGGAACAGATACGCAGTATTTT. Its protein product is CASSARTGGGTDTQYF.